The TCR beta chain described here comes from a study of beta chain features in type 1 diabetes. As for the study in general: In all, approximately 100,000,000 sorted cells from all samples were analyzed.

The germline V gene has CDR1 WSHSY and CDR2 SAAADI. This CDR3 spans 14 amino acids. V dropped 2 bases and J dropped 6 bases, with 11 bases sitting between them. The authors reverse transcribed all of the isolated RNA, so sequencing captured expressed TCRB transcripts. The assay was immunoSEQ multiplex PCR, and TCRdb's table has in-frame clones only and misses some. The sample lists about 260,000 clones, approximately 70% seen once, with approximately 0.05% in the top ten. The specimen sequenced was naive CD4+ T cells from blood. This chain uses TRBV10-2 with TRBJ2-1, with no clear D. This clonotype was obtained from a young man in good health. The CDR3 loop is CASSEPEPGNEQFF. In DNA form, the CDR3 reads TGCGCCAGCAGTGAGCCCGAGCCTGGCAATGAGCAGTTCTTC.